This T cell receptor beta chain was captured by sequencing in a study of spatial heterogeneity in lung cancer. Study-level findings and limits: As ubiquitous and regional nonsynonymous mutations varied, counts of ubiquitous and regional expanded TCRs tracked them, respectively. Tumor mutation counts were tracked by expanded intratumoral alpha and beta TCR counts.

The sample's time point: sample taken at primary tumor resection. The CDR3 extends over 19 amino acids. TCRdb analysed the 5' RACE reads with MiXCR anew, one entry per CDR3 protein. The sample has around 21,000 distinct CDR3 sequences, 4% to 5.5% seen once. By share of the sample, this clonotype is medium-sized. Its antigen is not known. The sample was lung tumor tissue, taken at surgery. This TCR was recovered from a male donor with early-stage non-small cell lung cancer. The chain carries TRBV21-1 and TRBJ2-3; the table's D call of TRBD1 was not tested on the DNA. TRBV21-1 counts as a pseudogene. The chain's CDR3 is CASSSPDASERPTTDTQYF. In nucleotides, the CDR3 is TGTGCCAGCAGCAGTCCCGATGCGTCAGAGCGCCCCACCACAGATACGCAGTATTTT.